Listed below are T cell receptor beta chains from one sample, sequenced in a study of blood T cells in healthy people across ages. TCRdb redid the calling of the 5' RACE reads with MiXCR, one entry per CDR3 protein. The profile shows about 1.4 million distinct CDR3 sequences, around 59% of them singletons. Sequencing was done on a sample of blood. These receptors were collected from a man younger than 30 in good health. The CDR3 runs from the conserved cysteine through the conserved F or W. A D gene is named only where the DNA matches it firmly. Clone size is stated in some rows and not others, as once, few, many or a class when expanded.

clone_size	j_call	d_call	v_call	cdr3_aa	cdr3_nt
-	TRBJ2-1	-	TRBV7-2	CASSSLLVSEQFF	TGTGCCAGCAGCAGCTTACTTGTGAGTGAGCAGTTCTTC
-	TRBJ1-4	-	TRBV28	CASSPAVVGTSLEKLFF	TGTGCCAGCAGTCCAGCAGTAGTCGGGACATCGTTAGAAAAACTGTTTTTT
-	TRBJ2-1	TRBD2	TRBV6-4	CASSESASGANEQFF	TGTGCCAGCAGTGAGTCGGCTAGCGGGGCCAATGAGCAGTTCTTC
-	TRBJ1-1	-	TRBV18	CASAPAQGAEAFF	TGTGCCAGCGCACCGGCCCAGGGAGCTGAAGCTTTCTTT
-	TRBJ2-5	TRBD2	TRBV6-6	CASGYPGLAEETQYF	TGTGCCAGCGGCTACCCGGGACTAGCGGAAGAGACCCAGTACTTC
once	TRBJ2-7	TRBD2	TRBV7-8	CASSLGRGGRYNEQYF	TGTGCCAGCAGCTTAGGTCGGGGGGGGAGGTACAATGAGCAGTACTTC
few	TRBJ1-1	-	TRBV4-1	CASSQEPNTEAFF	TGCGCCAGCAGCCAAGAACCTAACACTGAAGCTTTCTTT
-	TRBJ2-2	-	TRBV4-3	CASSQDGGSDTGELFF	TGCGCCAGCAGCCAAGATGGGGGGTCTGACACCGGGGAGCTGTTTTTT
-	TRBJ1-3	TRBD1	TRBV7-9	CASHDREGAYGNTIYF	TGTGCCAGCCATGACCGAGAGGGGGCGTACGGAAACACCATATATTTT
-	TRBJ2-1	-	TRBV5-1	CASSWAGGDYNEQFF	TGCGCCAGCAGCTGGGCAGGGGGGGACTACAATGAGCAGTTCTTC
once	TRBJ2-2	-	TRBV5-1	CASSPLGGQINTGELFF	TGCGCCAGCAGCCCACTTGGCGGCCAGATAAACACCGGGGAGCTGTTTTTT
-	TRBJ2-5	-	TRBV7-6	CASSRSGYLGQETQYF	TGTGCCAGCAGCCGGTCGGGCTACCTGGGTCAAGAGACCCAGTACTTC
-	TRBJ2-3	TRBD2	TRBV5-5	CACGEGFGTDTQYF	TGTGCCTGCGGGGAGGGGTTCGGGACAGATACGCAGTATTTT
once	TRBJ2-7	TRBD1	TRBV20-1	CSAGDRGVYEQYF	TGCAGTGCCGGGGACAGGGGAGTCTACGAGCAGTACTTC
-	TRBJ2-4	-	TRBV21-1	CASSKEVGRAGKNIQYF	TGTGCCAGCAGCAAAGAGGTGGGGCGAGCGGGCAAAAACATTCAGTACTTC
-	TRBJ2-1	-	TRBV10-3	CAISERGSEGNEQFF	TGTGCCATCAGTGAAAGGGGTAGCGAGGGCAATGAGCAGTTCTTC
-	TRBJ2-1	TRBD2	TRBV27	CASSQTSGGYSGEQCF	TGTGCCAGCAGTCAAACTAGCGGGGGCTATTCTGGCGAGCAGTGCTTC
-	TRBJ2-1	TRBD2	TRBV20-1	CSARDGGSGGRYNEQFF	TGCAGTGCTAGAGATGGGGGGAGCGGGGGGCGGTACAATGAGCAGTTCTTC
-	TRBJ2-7	TRBD2	TRBV28	CASSLSGGENEQYF	TGTGCCAGCAGTTTAAGCGGGGGTGAAAACGAGCAGTACTTC
-	TRBJ2-1	TRBD1	TRBV6-2/TRBV6-3	CASWDSVANEQFF	TGTGCCAGCTGGGACAGTGTGGCCAATGAGCAGTTCTTC
-	TRBJ1-2	-	TRBV5-1	CASSLGLRGANYGYTF	TGCGCCAGCAGCTTGGGCCTCAGGGGCGCGAACTATGGCTACACCTTC
few	TRBJ2-1	TRBD2	TRBV20-1	CSASGTSSQFF	TGCAGTGCTAGCGGGACTAGCTCGCAGTTCTTC
-	TRBJ1-6	-	TRBV6-5	CASSYSTNRDSPLHF	TGTGCCAGCAGTTACTCGACAAACAGGGACTCACCCCTCCACTTT
many	TRBJ2-5	-	TRBV12-3/TRBV12-4	CASSLGGGAGETQYF	TGTGCCAGCAGCTTAGGTGGTGGGGCGGGGGAGACCCAGTACTTC
-	TRBJ2-1	TRBD2	TRBV12-3/TRBV12-4	CASSRGGGFRNEQFF	TGTGCCAGCAGCCGCGGGGGGGGCTTTCGCAATGAGCAGTTCTTC
-	TRBJ2-1	-	TRBV7-2	CASSSTGPGGEQFF	TGTGCCAGCAGCTCGACCGGACCCGGGGGTGAGCAGTTCTTC
-	TRBJ1-1	-	TRBV12-3/TRBV12-4	CASGLDSYEAFF	TGTGCCAGCGGACTTGACAGTTATGAAGCTTTCTTT
-	TRBJ2-6	-	TRBV10-3	CAISVGHPTSGANVLTF	TGTGCCATCAGCGTTGGACACCCTACCTCTGGGGCCAACGTCCTGACTTTC
-	TRBJ2-7	-	TRBV29-1	CSARRPGTYEQYF	TGCAGCGCCCGGCGGCCAGGAACATACGAGCAGTACTTC
once	TRBJ2-1	-	TRBV24-1	CATSRSYRGSIYNEQFF	TGTGCCACCAGTCGCAGCTATAGGGGTTCAATCTACAATGAGCAGTTCTTC
-	TRBJ2-7	-	TRBV12-3/TRBV12-4	CASSYRQVFYEQYF	TGTGCCAGCAGTTATCGGCAGGTGTTCTACGAGCAGTACTTC
-	TRBJ2-5	TRBD2	TRBV10-2	CASSTTSNQETQCF	TGCGCCAGCAGCACGACTAGCAACCAAGAGACCCAGTGCTTC
-	TRBJ1-2	-	TRBV2	CASSGPRDRINYGYTF	TGTGCCAGCAGTGGCCCTCGCGACAGGATCAACTATGGCTACACCTTC
few	TRBJ2-1	-	TRBV9	CASSPRAAASSYNEQFF	TGTGCCAGCAGCCCCCGTGCAGCGGCGAGCTCCTACAATGAGCAGTTCTTC
-	TRBJ2-3	TRBD2	TRBV12-3/TRBV12-4	CASSPLLAESTDTQYF	TGTGCCAGCAGTCCCTTACTAGCGGAGAGCACAGATACGCAGTATTTT
-	TRBJ2-3	TRBD1	TRBV24-1	CATSDPRDRDGATDTQYF	TGTGCCACCAGTGATCCCCGGGACAGGGATGGGGCCACAGATACGCAGTATTTT
few	TRBJ2-4	-	TRBV10-2	CASSGTGLGENIQYF	TGCGCCAGCAGTGGTACAGGGTTGGGTGAAAACATTCAGTACTTC
few	TRBJ1-2	-	TRBV29-1	CSVSGRANYGYTF	TGCAGCGTTTCTGGTAGGGCTAACTATGGCTACACCTTC
-	TRBJ2-3	TRBD1	TRBV7-9	CASSTRGTGTSTDTQYF	TGTGCCAGCAGCACAAGGGGGACAGGAACTAGCACAGATACGCAGTATTTT
-	TRBJ2-1	TRBD2	TRBV18	CASSANSGRAFNEQFF	TGTGCCAGCTCAGCCAATAGCGGGAGGGCCTTCAATGAGCAGTTCTTC
-	TRBJ1-1	TRBD1	TRBV14	CASSIRDRGTEAFF	TGTGCCAGCAGCATACGGGACAGGGGCACTGAAGCTTTCTTT
-	TRBJ1-5	TRBD1	TRBV20-1	CSARGRTGNNQPQHF	TGCAGTGCTAGGGGTAGGACAGGGAACAATCAGCCCCAGCATTTT
-	TRBJ1-5	-	TRBV29-1	CSVEGVDSNQPQHF	TGCAGCGTTGAAGGGGTTGATAGCAATCAGCCCCAGCATTTT
once	TRBJ2-7	TRBD1	TRBV29-1	CSVGRTGELGYEQYF	TGCAGCGTGGGGAGGACAGGGGAGCTCGGCTACGAGCAGTACTTC